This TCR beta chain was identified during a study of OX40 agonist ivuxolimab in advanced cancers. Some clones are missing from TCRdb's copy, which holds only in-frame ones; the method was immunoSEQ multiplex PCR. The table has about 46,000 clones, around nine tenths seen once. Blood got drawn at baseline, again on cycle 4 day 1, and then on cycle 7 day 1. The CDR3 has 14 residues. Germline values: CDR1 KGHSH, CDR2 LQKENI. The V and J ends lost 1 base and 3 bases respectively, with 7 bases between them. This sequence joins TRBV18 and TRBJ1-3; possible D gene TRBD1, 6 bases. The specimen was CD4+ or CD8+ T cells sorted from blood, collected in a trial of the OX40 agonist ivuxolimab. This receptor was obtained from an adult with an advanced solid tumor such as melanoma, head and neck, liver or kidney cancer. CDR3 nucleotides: TGTGCCAGCTCACCACAAGGGGGTGGAAACACCATATATTTT. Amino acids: CASSPQGGGNTIYF.